This TCR beta chain was obtained from a study of CD8+ T cells in alopecia areata. Regarding the study as a whole: Among the cells sequenced in scalp samples are also the resident alphabeta T cells of normal skin. Relative to normal scalp, lesional scalp, especially alopecia totalis/universalis, showed higher clonality.

This sample's treatment: oral pan-JAK inhibitor, 5-10 mg twice daily. Samples from alopecia areata patients were lesional scalp punch biopsies and peripheral blood. Comments on this clone: Antigen: not known.

RNA was isolated and reverse transcribed to cDNA, the sequencing template. The protocol was immunoSEQ multiplex PCR, while the TCRdb copy is restricted to in-frame clones and leaves out a portion. In the table there are 110,000 or so clones, about 61% of which are singletons. J was trimmed by 5 bases and V by 2 bases; bases with no gene match: 4. Germline CDR1 reads SGHDT; CDR2 reads YYEEEE. The CDR3 runs 14 residues. Sequenced material: CD8+ T cells sorted from blood, taken at week 4, from a patient treated with tofacitinib. The gene calls are TRBV5-6 and TRBJ2-7; 10 nucleotides line up with TRBD1. The TCR sequence derives from a human donor with alopecia areata. CDR3 region: CASSFEGQGNEQYF. The CDR3 nucleotides read TGTGCCAGCAGCTTTGAGGGACAGGGGAACGAGCAGTACTTC.